This T cell receptor (beta chain) comes out of a study of radiotherapy plus CTLA-4 blockade in lung cancer. Sequencing used immunoSEQ multiplex PCR; TCRdb keeps in-frame clones, though not all of them. The sample lists more than 90,000 clones; roughly four fifths were seen once. As for this clone: Its cognate antigen is unknown.

Focal radiation with ipilimumab CTLA-4 blockade was given to patients with chemo-refractory metastatic non-small-cell lung cancer. General study points: With interferon-beta, early dynamics of blood T cell clones were reported to best predict response. TCR clones of tumor origin grew in blood after radiotherapy plus ipilimumab.

Sequenced material: peripheral blood, taken from a patient treated with radiotherapy plus ipilimumab. The source is a human donor with non-small cell lung cancer that progressed on radiotherapy plus ipilimumab. Some clones in this sample may be carry-over from other donors' samples.

This CDR3 is CASSVGQGFDGYTF. The CDR3 region has the DNA TGCGCCAGCAGCGTAGGACAGGGGTTTGATGGCTACACCTTC. The chain is built from TRBV5-1 and TRBJ1-2; the match to TRBD1 covers 9 bases. This CDR3 comprises 14 residues. The J segment lost 6 bases and the V segment lost 4 bases, leaving 7 bases of the junction unmatched. Per germline, CDR1 SGHRS and CDR2 YFSETQ.